Here is one TCR beta chain with its context. After removal of 2 bases from V and 5 bases from J, the junction contained 7 bases not matched to a gene. The CDR3 has 15 residues. Germline V gene sequence: CDR1 SEHNR, CDR2 FQNEAQ (reference sequence). Repertoires were generated with immunoSEQ multiplex PCR, while TCRdb's copy carries only in-frame clones and drops some. This table has around 57,000 clones, 97% appearing once. This record comes from a study of technical replicates of blood from a few donors. The sequencing input was T cells isolated from PBMCs. This TCR was sampled from a human donor in good health. The rearrangement joins TRBV7-9 to TRBJ2-5; 8 bases match TRBD2. CDR3 residues: CASSLSGGSGETQYF. CDR3 nucleotide sequence: TGTGCCAGCAGCTTAAGCGGGGGTAGCGGCGAGACCCAGTACTTC.